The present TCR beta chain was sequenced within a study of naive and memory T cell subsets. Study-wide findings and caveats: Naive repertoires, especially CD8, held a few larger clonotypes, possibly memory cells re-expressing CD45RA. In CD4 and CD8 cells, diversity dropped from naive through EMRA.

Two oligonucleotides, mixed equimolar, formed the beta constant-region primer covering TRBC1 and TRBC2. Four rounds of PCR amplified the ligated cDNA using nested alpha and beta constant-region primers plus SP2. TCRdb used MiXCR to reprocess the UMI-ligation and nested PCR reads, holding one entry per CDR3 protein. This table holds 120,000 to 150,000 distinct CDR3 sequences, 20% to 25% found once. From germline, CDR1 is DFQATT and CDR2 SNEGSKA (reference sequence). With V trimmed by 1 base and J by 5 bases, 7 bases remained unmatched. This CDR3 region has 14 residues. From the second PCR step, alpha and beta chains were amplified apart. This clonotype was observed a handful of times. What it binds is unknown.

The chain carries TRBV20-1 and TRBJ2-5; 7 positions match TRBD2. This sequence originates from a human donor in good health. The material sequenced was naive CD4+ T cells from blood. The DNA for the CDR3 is TGCAGTGCTAGAGGGGGGGGAGTTGGGGAGACCCAGTACTTC. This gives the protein CSARGGGVGETQYF.